A selection of T cell receptor beta chains follows, all from one sample in a study of identical twins. MiXCR was run by TCRdb on the 5' RACE reads, yielding one entry per CDR3 protein. Seen here are 400,000 to 500,000 distinct CDR3 sequences, about a fifth observed once, and the top ten hold 9% to 15%. The sequencing input was naive T cells sorted from blood. The origin of the receptors is a man aged 45-65 years in good health. CDR3s include the opening cysteine and the closing phenylalanine or tryptophan. The order of the fields is D gene, V gene, J gene, CDR3 length, clone size, CDR3 protein, CDR3 DNA. The D gene is left open where the match is weak. Size values are once, few and many counts, or a class for expanded clones, and some rows have none.

d_call: TRBD2
v_call: TRBV29-1
j_call: TRBJ2-2
cdr3_length: 12
clone_size: many
cdr3_aa: CSVDGRTGELFF
cdr3_nt: TGCAGCGTTGACGGGAGGACCGGGGAGCTGTTTTTT

d_call: .
v_call: TRBV27
j_call: TRBJ1-6
cdr3_length: 14
clone_size: few
cdr3_aa: CASSFYSDRGHLHF
cdr3_nt: TGTGCCAGCAGTTTCTATTCCGACCGGGGGCACCTCCACTTT

d_call: .
v_call: TRBV5-6
j_call: TRBJ2-7
cdr3_length: 13
clone_size: .
cdr3_aa: CASNQLQGYEQYF
cdr3_nt: TGTGCCAGCAACCAACTTCAGGGCTACGAGCAGTACTTC

d_call: TRBD1
v_call: TRBV24-1
j_call: TRBJ1-2
cdr3_length: 15
clone_size: few
cdr3_aa: CATSDYRTGGSGYTF
cdr3_nt: TGTGCCACCAGTGATTACCGGACAGGGGGCAGTGGCTACACCTTC

d_call: TRBD2
v_call: TRBV5-1
j_call: TRBJ2-5
cdr3_length: 15
clone_size: many
cdr3_aa: CASSAGRGTSETQYF
cdr3_nt: TGCGCCAGCAGCGCGGGGCGGGGGACGTCAGAGACCCAGTACTTC

d_call: TRBD2
v_call: TRBV6-1
j_call: TRBJ2-2
cdr3_length: 16
clone_size: .
cdr3_aa: CASRPLAGGPTGELFF
cdr3_nt: TGTGCCAGCAGGCCACTAGCGGGAGGGCCAACCGGGGAGCTGTTTTTT

d_call: .
v_call: TRBV3-1
j_call: TRBJ2-3
cdr3_length: 15
clone_size: few
cdr3_aa: CASSQAGTNTDTQYF
cdr3_nt: TGTGCCAGCAGCCAAGCTGGTACTAACACAGATACGCAGTATTTT

d_call: TRBD2
v_call: TRBV6-2/TRBV6-3
j_call: TRBJ2-7
cdr3_length: 15
clone_size: many
cdr3_aa: CASSWSGSGRSAQYF
cdr3_nt: TGTGCCAGCAGTTGGTCGGGTAGCGGGAGATCCGCGCAGTACTTC

d_call: .
v_call: TRBV19
j_call: TRBJ1-1
cdr3_length: 15
clone_size: .
cdr3_aa: CASSIRTGRNTEAFF
cdr3_nt: TGTGCCAGTAGTATCCGGACGGGGCGAAACACTGAAGCTTTCTTT

d_call: .
v_call: TRBV6-2/TRBV6-3
j_call: TRBJ2-7
cdr3_length: 15
clone_size: many
cdr3_aa: CASSYPAPGGYEQYF
cdr3_nt: TGTGCCAGCAGTTACCCCGCCCCCGGGGGCTACGAGCAGTACTTC

d_call: .
v_call: TRBV4-3
j_call: TRBJ1-5
cdr3_length: 18
clone_size: few
cdr3_aa: CASSQDPQGLGSNQPQHF
cdr3_nt: TGCGCCAGCAGCCAAGATCCCCAGGGCCTAGGGAGCAATCAGCCCCAGCATTTT

d_call: .
v_call: TRBV20-1
j_call: TRBJ2-3
cdr3_length: 14
clone_size: few
cdr3_aa: CSARRGQNSDTQYF
cdr3_nt: TGCAGTGCTAGAAGAGGACAGAATTCAGATACGCAGTATTTT

d_call: TRBD1
v_call: TRBV29-1
j_call: TRBJ2-1
cdr3_length: 15
clone_size: many
cdr3_aa: CSSAPGQGIYSEQFF
cdr3_nt: TGCAGCTCCGCCCCGGGACAGGGGATTTATAGTGAGCAGTTCTTC

d_call: .
v_call: TRBV10-3
j_call: TRBJ2-4
cdr3_length: 16
clone_size: .
cdr3_aa: CAISESSTRAKNIQYF
cdr3_nt: TGTGCCATCAGTGAGTCCTCGACTAGAGCCAAAAACATTCAGTACTTC

d_call: TRBD2
v_call: TRBV6-1
j_call: TRBJ2-1
cdr3_length: 17
clone_size: .
cdr3_aa: CASSPLAGGPGGLQQFF
cdr3_nt: TGTGCCAGCAGTCCACTAGCGGGGGGGCCAGGGGGGTTACAGCAGTTCTTC

d_call: .
v_call: TRBV5-1
j_call: TRBJ2-1
cdr3_length: 14
clone_size: few
cdr3_aa: CASSLDRVENEQFF
cdr3_nt: TGCGCCAGCAGCTTGGACCGGGTAGAGAATGAGCAGTTCTTC

d_call: TRBD2
v_call: TRBV4-1
j_call: TRBJ2-1
cdr3_length: 16
clone_size: .
cdr3_aa: CASSQDLSGAYNEQFF
cdr3_nt: TGCGCCAGCAGCCAAGATTTAAGCGGGGCTTACAATGAGCAGTTCTTC

d_call: TRBD2
v_call: TRBV5-1
j_call: TRBJ2-3
cdr3_length: 15
clone_size: .
cdr3_aa: CASSGGGATAGTQYF
cdr3_nt: TGCGCCAGCAGCGGCGGGGGGGCAACTGCAGGTACGCAGTATTTT